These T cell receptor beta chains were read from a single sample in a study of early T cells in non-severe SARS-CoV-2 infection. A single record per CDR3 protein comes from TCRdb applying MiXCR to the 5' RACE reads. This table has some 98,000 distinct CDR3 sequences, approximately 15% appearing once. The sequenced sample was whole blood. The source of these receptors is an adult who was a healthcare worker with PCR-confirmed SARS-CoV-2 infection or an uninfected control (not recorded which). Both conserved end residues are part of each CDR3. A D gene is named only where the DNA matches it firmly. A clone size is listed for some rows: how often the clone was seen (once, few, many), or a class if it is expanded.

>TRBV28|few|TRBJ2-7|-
CASSLLGGASYEQYF
TGTGCCAGCAGTTTACTTGGGGGCGCCTCCTACGAGCAGTACTTC
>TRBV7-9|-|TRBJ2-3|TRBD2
CASSLRGLAGGRITDTQYF
TGTGCCAGCAGCCTAAGGGGACTAGCGGGGGGGCGAATCACAGATACGCAGTATTTT
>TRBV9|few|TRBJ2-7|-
CASSVGGLGSEQYF
TGTGCCAGCAGCGTCGGGGGGCTTGGATCGGAGCAGTACTTC
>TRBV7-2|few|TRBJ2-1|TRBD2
CASSALGLAGASSYNEQFF
TGTGCCAGCAGCGCCCTGGGACTAGCGGGAGCGTCCTCCTACAATGAGCAGTTCTTC
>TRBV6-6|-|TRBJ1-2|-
CASSYSHRDGYTF
TGTGCCAGCAGTTACTCTCACAGGGACGGCTACACCTTC
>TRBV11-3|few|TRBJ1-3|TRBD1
CASSTGGSSGNTIYF
TGTGCCAGCAGTACAGGGGGAAGCTCTGGAAACACCATATATTTT
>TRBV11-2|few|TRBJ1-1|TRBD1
CASSFGTAGMNTEAFF
TGTGCCAGCAGCTTCGGGACAGCCGGGATGAACACTGAAGCTTTCTTT
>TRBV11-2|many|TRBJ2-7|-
CASSPGGGQYF
TGTGCCAGCAGCCCCGGGGGAGGGCAGTACTTC
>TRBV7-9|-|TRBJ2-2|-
CASSLAGPTNTGELFF
TGTGCCAGCAGCTTAGCGGGACCAACGAACACCGGGGAGCTGTTTTTT
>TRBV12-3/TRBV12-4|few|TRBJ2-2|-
CASTPNKITPLTGELFF
TGTGCCAGCACCCCGAACAAGATCACCCCCCTCACCGGGGAGCTGTTTTTT
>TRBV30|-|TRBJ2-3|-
CAWAGQGGDTQYF
TGTGCCTGGGCAGGACAAGGGGGAGATACGCAGTATTTT
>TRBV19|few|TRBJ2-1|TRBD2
CASRGAGGNNNEQFF
TGTGCCAGTAGGGGTGCGGGAGGGAATAACAATGAGCAGTTCTTC
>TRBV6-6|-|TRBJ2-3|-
CASSYQGDTQYF
TGTGCCAGCAGTTACCAGGGAGATACGCAGTATTTT
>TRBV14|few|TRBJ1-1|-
CASSQEPGPEAFF
TGTGCCAGCAGCCAAGAGCCGGGTCCTGAAGCTTTCTTT
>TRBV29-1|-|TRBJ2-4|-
CSAEKGKNIQYF
TGCAGCGCCGAAAAGGGCAAAAACATTCAGTACTTC
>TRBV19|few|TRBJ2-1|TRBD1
CASSPGQGGSYNEQFF
TGTGCCAGTTCCCCGGGACAGGGAGGATCATACAATGAGCAGTTCTTC
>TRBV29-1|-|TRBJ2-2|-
CSLMRGTGELFF
TGCAGCCTCATGAGGGGCACCGGGGAGCTGTTTTTT
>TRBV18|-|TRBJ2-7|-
CASSLEGRGQPPYEQYF
TGTGCCAGCTCGCTGGAAGGACGAGGACAGCCCCCCTACGAGCAGTACTTC
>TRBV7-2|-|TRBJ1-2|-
CASSLAGGRLGYGYTF
TGTGCCAGCAGCTTAGCGGGGGGACGATTAGGCTATGGCTACACCTTC
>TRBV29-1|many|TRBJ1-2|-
CSVEEDRKGYGYTF
TGCAGCGTTGAAGAGGACAGAAAGGGGTATGGCTACACCTTC
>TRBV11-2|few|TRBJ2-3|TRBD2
CASSSRLAGGTDTQYF
TGTGCCAGCAGCTCTAGACTAGCGGGGGGCACAGATACGCAGTATTTT
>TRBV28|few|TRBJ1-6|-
CASSAQGTLSPLHF
TGTGCCAGCAGTGCCCAGGGGACCCTTTCACCCCTCCACTTT
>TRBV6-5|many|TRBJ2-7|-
CASSYRDPGDEQYF
TGTGCCAGCAGTTACCGAGACCCAGGCGACGAGCAGTACTTC
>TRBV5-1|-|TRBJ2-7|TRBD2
CASSLDVSSGSEQYF
TGCGCCAGCAGCTTGGACGTGTCTAGCGGGAGCGAGCAGTACTTC
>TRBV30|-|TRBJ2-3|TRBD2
CAWSVLLAGGSDTQYF
TGTGCCTGGAGTGTCCTACTAGCGGGAGGGTCCGATACGCAGTATTTT
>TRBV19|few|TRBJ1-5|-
CASTDPAMGSQPQHF
TGTGCCAGTACCGACCCGGCGATGGGGAGTCAGCCCCAGCATTTT
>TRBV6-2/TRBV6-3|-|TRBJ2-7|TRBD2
CASREVVSERGNYEQYF
TGTGCCAGCAGAGAAGTCGTCTCGGAGCGGGGGAATTACGAGCAGTACTTC
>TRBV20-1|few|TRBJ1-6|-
CSARDFPGESGSPLHF
TGCAGTGCTAGAGATTTCCCCGGGGAGTCGGGTTCACCCCTCCACTTT
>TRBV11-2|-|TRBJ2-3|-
CASTLGRSADTQYF
TGTGCCAGCACTCTTGGACGAAGCGCAGATACGCAGTATTTT
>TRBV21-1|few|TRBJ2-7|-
CASSKDGNSYEQYF
TGTGCCAGCAGCAAAGACGGGAACTCCTACGAGCAGTACTTC
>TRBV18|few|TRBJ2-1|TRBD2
CASSSLAGGPSGEQFF
TGTGCCAGCTCATCCCTAGCGGGAGGGCCCTCGGGGGAGCAGTTCTTC
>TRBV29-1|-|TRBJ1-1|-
CSVKDIPNTEAFF
TGCAGCGTTAAGGACATTCCGAACACTGAAGCTTTCTTT
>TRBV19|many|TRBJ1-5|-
CASMVGVEGQPQHF
TGTGCCAGTATGGTTGGGGTTGAGGGTCAGCCCCAGCATTTT
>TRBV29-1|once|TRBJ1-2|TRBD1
CSVEHGQDYGYTF
TGCAGCGTAGAACATGGACAGGACTATGGCTACACCTTC
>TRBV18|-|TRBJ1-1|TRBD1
CASSQGESTEAFF
TGTGCCAGCTCTCAGGGGGAATCCACTGAAGCTTTCTTT
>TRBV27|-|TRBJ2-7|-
CASGLSIGYEQYF
TGTGCCAGCGGCCTCTCTATCGGCTACGAGCAGTACTTC
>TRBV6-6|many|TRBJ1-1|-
CASTFTGNTEAFF
TGTGCCAGCACCTTTACAGGGAACACTGAAGCTTTCTTT
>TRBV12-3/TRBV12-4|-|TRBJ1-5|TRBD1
CASSLGTGKAESQPQHF
TGTGCCAGCAGTTTAGGGACAGGGAAAGCCGAGTCTCAGCCCCAGCATTTT
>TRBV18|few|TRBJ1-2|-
CASSGDNLPYGYTF
TGTGCCAGCTCAGGAGACAACCTCCCCTATGGCTACACCTTC
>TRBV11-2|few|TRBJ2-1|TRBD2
CASSLRLAGGSNEQFF
TGTGCCAGCAGCTTACGTCTAGCGGGAGGTAGCAATGAGCAGTTCTTC
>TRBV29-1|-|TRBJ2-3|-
CSGVPTDTQFF
TGCAGCGGGGTCCCGACAGATACGCAGTTTTTT
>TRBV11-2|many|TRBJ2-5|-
CASSPGETQYF
TGTGCCAGCTCACCAGGAGAGACCCAGTACTTC
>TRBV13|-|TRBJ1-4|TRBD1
CASSAGTAGEKLFF
TGTGCCAGCAGCGCTGGGACAGCGGGGGAAAAACTGTTTTTT
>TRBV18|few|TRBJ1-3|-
CASSPVKGSGNTIYF
TGTGCCAGCTCACCAGTAAAGGGCTCTGGAAACACCATATATTTT
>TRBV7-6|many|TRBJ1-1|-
CASSLGTENTEAFF
TGTGCCAGCAGCTTAGGGACTGAGAACACTGAAGCTTTCTTT
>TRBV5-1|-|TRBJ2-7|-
CASSFDLNPYEQYF
TGCGCCAGCAGCTTTGACCTGAATCCCTACGAGCAGTACTTC
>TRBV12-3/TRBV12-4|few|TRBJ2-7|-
CASSLDNSYEQYF
TGTGCCAGCAGTTTGGACAACTCCTACGAGCAGTACTTC
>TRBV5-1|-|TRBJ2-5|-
CASSSYSQETQYF
TGCGCCAGCAGTTCGTACTCACAAGAGACCCAGTACTTC
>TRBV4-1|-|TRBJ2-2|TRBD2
CASSQELAGGPKTGELFF
TGCGCCAGCAGCCAAGAACTAGCGGGAGGGCCAAAGACCGGGGAGCTGTTTTTT
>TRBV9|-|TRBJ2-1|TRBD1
CASSARDSTYNEQFF
TGTGCCAGCAGCGCCCGGGACAGCACCTACAATGAGCAGTTCTTC
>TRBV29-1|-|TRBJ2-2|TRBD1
CSVETGGSGELFF
TGCAGCGTTGAGACAGGGGGATCCGGGGAGCTGTTTTTT
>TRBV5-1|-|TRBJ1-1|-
CASSSPANTVAFF
TGCGCCAGCAGCTCTCCAGCGAACACTGTAGCTTTCTTT